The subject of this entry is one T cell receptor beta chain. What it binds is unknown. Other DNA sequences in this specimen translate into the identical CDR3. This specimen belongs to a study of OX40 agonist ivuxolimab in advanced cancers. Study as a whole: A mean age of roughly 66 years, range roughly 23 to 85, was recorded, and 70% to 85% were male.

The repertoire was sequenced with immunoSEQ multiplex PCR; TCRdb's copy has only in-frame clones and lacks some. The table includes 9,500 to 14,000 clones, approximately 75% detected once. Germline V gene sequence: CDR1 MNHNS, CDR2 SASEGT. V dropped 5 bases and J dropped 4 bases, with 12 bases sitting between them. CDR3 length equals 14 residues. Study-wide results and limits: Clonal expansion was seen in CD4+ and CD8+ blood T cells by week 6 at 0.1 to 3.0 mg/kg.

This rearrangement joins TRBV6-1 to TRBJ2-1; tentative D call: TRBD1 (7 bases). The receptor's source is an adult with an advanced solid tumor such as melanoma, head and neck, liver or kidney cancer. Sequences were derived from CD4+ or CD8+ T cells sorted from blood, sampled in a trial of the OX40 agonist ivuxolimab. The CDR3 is CASSRTGLYNEQFF. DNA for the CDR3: TGTGCCAGCAGTAGGACAGGACTATACAATGAGCAGTTCTTC.